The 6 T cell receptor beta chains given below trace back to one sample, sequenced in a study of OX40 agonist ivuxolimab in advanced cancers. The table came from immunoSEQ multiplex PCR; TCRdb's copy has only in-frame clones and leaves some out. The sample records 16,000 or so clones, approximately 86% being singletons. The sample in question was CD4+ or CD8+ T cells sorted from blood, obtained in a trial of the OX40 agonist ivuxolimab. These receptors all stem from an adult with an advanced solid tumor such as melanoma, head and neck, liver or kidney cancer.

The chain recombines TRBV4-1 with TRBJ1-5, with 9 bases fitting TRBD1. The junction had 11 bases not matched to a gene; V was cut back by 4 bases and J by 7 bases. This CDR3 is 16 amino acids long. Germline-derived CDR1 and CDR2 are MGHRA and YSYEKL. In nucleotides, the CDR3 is TGCGCCAGCAGCCCAGGTTGGGGACAGGGTCACCAGCCCCAGCATTTT. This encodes CASSPGWGQGHQPQHF.

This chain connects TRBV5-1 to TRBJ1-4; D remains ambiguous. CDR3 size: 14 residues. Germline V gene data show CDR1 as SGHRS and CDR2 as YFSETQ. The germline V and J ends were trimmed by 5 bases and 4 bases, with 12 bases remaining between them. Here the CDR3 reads CASRTTLGNEKLFF. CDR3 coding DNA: TGCGCCAGCAGGACGACATTGGGTAATGAAAAACTGTTTTTT. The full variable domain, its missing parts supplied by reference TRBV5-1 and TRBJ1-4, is KAGVTQTPRYLIKTRGQQVTLSCSPISGHRSVSWYQQTPGQGLQFLFEYFSETQRNKGNFPGRFSGRQFSNSRSEMNVSTLELGDSALYLCASRTTLGNEKLFFGSGTQLSVL.

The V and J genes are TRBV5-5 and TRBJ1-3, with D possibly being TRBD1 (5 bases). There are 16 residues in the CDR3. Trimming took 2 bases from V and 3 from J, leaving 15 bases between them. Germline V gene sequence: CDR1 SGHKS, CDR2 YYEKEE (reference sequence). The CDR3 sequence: CASSFNRGTFGNTIYF. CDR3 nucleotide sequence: TGTGCCAGCAGCTTCAATAGGGGTACCTTTGGAAACACCATATATTTT.

In DNA form, the CDR3 reads TGCAGCGTGGGGGGACAGTACCAAGAGACCCAGTACTTC. This codes for CSVGGQYQETQYF. V gene TRBV29-1 combines with J gene TRBJ2-5; D perhaps matches TRBD1 (7 bases). The V gene's germline CDR1 is SQVTM and CDR2 ANQGSEA. This CDR3 is built from 13 residues. Trimming pared 6 bases from V and 0 bases from J, leaving 11 bases between.

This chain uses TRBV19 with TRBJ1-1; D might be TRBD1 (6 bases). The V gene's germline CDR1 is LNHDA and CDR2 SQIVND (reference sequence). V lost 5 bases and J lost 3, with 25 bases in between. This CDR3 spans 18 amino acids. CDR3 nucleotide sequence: TGTGCCAGTAGTCCCCAATCCCATAGACAGGCAGGGGACACTGAAGCTTTCTTT. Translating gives CASSPQSHRQAGDTEAFF.

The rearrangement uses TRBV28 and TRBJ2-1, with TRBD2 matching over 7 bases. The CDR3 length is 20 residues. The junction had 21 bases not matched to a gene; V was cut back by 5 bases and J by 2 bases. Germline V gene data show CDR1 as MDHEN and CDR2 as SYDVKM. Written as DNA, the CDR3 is TGTGCCAGCAGTACTTCCACCGGGAGGTCGGCAATGAAGACCTACAATGAGCAGTTCTTC. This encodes CASSTSTGRSAMKTYNEQFF.